This T cell receptor beta chain was recovered during a study of blood T cells in healthy people across ages. The second PCR ran roughly 6 to 11 cycles with a sample-barcoded 5' primer and J-beta primers. Each single sample gave us at least 3 million CDR3-containing paired-end reads. Via MiXCR, TCRdb re-called the 5' RACE reads, giving one row per CDR3 protein. The data contain about 1,000,000 distinct CDR3 sequences, over 35% of them singletons. This clonotype was observed many times. The sequence came from a woman in her fifties or sixties in good health. The sample was blood.

Written as DNA, the CDR3 is TGTGCCAGCAGCTTTCCTAGCGGGGGGTACAATGAGCAGTTCTTC. Protein sequence: CASSFPSGGYNEQFF. This chain uses TRBV13 with TRBJ2-1; 11 positions match TRBD2. The length of the CDR3 is 15 residues. V shed 3 bases and J 4 bases; nucleotides not matched to a gene: 2. Germline V lookup: CDR1 PRHDT, CDR2 FYEKMQ (reference sequence).